This TCR beta chain was observed in a study of a mutant IDH1 vaccine in newly diagnosed glioma. Time point: week 47, end of study. One vaccine dose held 300 ug of mutant IDH1 20-mer peptide and came with topical imiquimod. The junction had 5 bases not matched to a gene; V was cut back by 9 bases and J by 7 bases. This CDR3 is built from 14 residues. In germline, CDR1 is LNHDA, CDR2 SQIVND (reference sequence). Comment on this clone: What it binds is unknown.

Produced via immunoSEQ multiplex PCR; TCRdb's table is partial and in-frame only. The profile shows fewer than 40,000 clones, around 90% of them singletons. The receptor was derived from a woman aged 40 to 49 with glioma. The V and J genes are TRBV19 and TRBJ2-2; 13 bases are shared with TRBD2. This sample comprised PBMCs, obtained from a glioma patient whose treatment included an IDH1 peptide vaccine. In DNA, the CDR3 is TGTGCCAGCGCCGGGACTAGCGGGATCGGGGAGCTGTTTTTT. Its protein product is CASAGTSGIGELFF.